These 9 T cell receptor beta chains share one sample of origin, sequenced in a study of T cell responses to AZD1222 COVID-19 vaccine. The method was immunoSEQ multiplex PCR; TCRdb's version includes in-frame clones alone and lacks a portion of them. Counted here are 100,000 or so clones, about 87% occurring once; the ten biggest clones make up roughly 3%. The input for sequencing was peripheral blood, taken on day 0 of AZD1222 vaccination. The receptors were sampled from an adult in good health.

The rearrangement joins TRBV28 to TRBJ1-5, with D maybe TRBD1 (5 bases). Germline V gene sequence: CDR1 MDHEN, CDR2 SYDVKM. V was trimmed by 3 bases and J by 0 bases, leaving 12 bases between them. The CDR3 has 16 amino acids. DNA for the CDR3: TGTGCCAGCAGTTTTGGGGGGTACAGTAGCAATCAGCCCCAGCATTTT. Amino acid sequence: CASSFGGYSSNQPQHF.

The J gene is TRBJ1-2, the V gene TRBV12-3 or TRBV12-4; TRBD1 matches 9 bases. V shed 6 bases, J shed 7 bases, and the junction held 6 bases outside the gene matches. The CDR3 has 13 amino acids. CDR3 nucleotides: TGTGCCAGCAGCGAACAGGGGGCCGGTGGCTACACCTTC. It encodes CASSEQGAGGYTF.

J is TRBJ1-2 and V is TRBV4-2, with 9 bases identical to TRBD1. V gave up 4 bases and J gave up 4 bases; unmatched junction bases: 4. The germline gives CDR1 LGHNA, CDR2 YNFKEQ. The CDR3 sequence is 14 residues long. The CDR3 DNA reads as TGTGCCAGCAGCCCGGACAGGGGTGGCTATGGCTACACCTTC. Its translation is CASSPDRGGYGYTF.

The V call is TRBV27, the J call TRBJ1-2; TRBD1 aligns across 7 bases. The CDR3 has 14 residues. Germline V lookup: CDR1 MNHEY, CDR2 SMNVEV (reference sequence). V gave up 11 bases and J gave up 4 bases; unmatched junction bases: 13. The CDR3 DNA follows: TGTGCCGCGGGGTTCCGGGACAGCCGCTATGGCTACACCTTC. Translating gives CAAGFRDSRYGYTF.

This clone was found once. The chain carries TRBV5-1 and TRBJ2-1, with D uncertain. The V gene lost 4 bases and the J gene lost 2 bases, with 16 bases spanning the gap. Germline CDR1 SGHRS, CDR2 YFSETQ. The CDR3 consists of 16 residues. The DNA of the CDR3 is TGCGCCAGCAGCAACGAATTAGGCGTTCCCTACAATGAGCAGTTCTTC. It codes for CASSNELGVPYNEQFF.

This chain links TRBV6-2 or TRBV6-3 with TRBJ2-5; no clear D gene. Germline CDR1 is MNHEY and CDR2 is SVGEGT. Trimming shortened V by 5 bases and J by 3 bases, and 13 bases separated the two germline ends. The CDR3 consists of 14 residues. Here the CDR3 DNA reads TGTGCCAGCAGTGCCGACCTCACTAAAGAGACCCAGTACTTC. This sequence encodes CASSADLTKETQYF.

This chain links TRBV9 with TRBJ2-2, with D possibly matching TRBD1 (5 bases). Between the trimmed V and J ends, which lost 1 base and 3 bases, there was a span of 7 bases. Per germline, CDR1 SGDLS and CDR2 YYNGEE. The length of the CDR3 is 14 residues. CDR3 sequence (DNA): TGTGCCAGCAGCGTATCAGGGCACACCGGGGAGCTGTTTTTT. This translates into CASSVSGHTGELFF.

The chain is built from TRBV6-4 and TRBJ1-2; a weak D match, TRBD1 (5 bases). The germline V gene has CDR1 MRHNA and CDR2 SNTAGT. This CDR3 region has 16 residues. V lost 4 bases and J 6 bases, leaving 21 bases between the germline ends. CDR3: CASSVHTGDRPHGYTF. The CDR3 coding sequence is TGTGCCAGCAGTGTCCATACAGGAGATAGGCCCCATGGCTACACCTTC.

The V call is TRBV19, the J call TRBJ1-6; tentatively, D is TRBD1 (5 bases). CDR3 length: 13 amino acids. Trimming took 7 bases from V and 8 from J, leaving 12 bases between them. Germline CDR1 LNHDA, CDR2 SQIVND (reference sequence). The CDR3 DNA reads as TGTGCCAGTACCAGGGACGGTGATTCACCCCTCCACTTT. Protein sequence: CASTRDGDSPLHF.